This TCR beta chain was recovered during a study of blood T cell repertoires in COVID-19. Whole-study context: PBMCs, B-cell-depleted T cells, or T cells were the source of the cDNA or gDNA that made up the material.

Enrollees, 18 to 89 years old, lived in fewer than 25 US areas. Cohort assignment relied on participant-reported clinical history. This clone was counted a few times. In the authors' workflow: For nucleated cells, counts were estimated from reference gene primer amplification. Assay: immunoSEQ multiplex PCR; the TCRdb copy retains only in-frame clones and omits some. For V, J and clone size, that table is used; D and trimming come from the DNA. The table has hundreds of thousands of clones, 90% seen once. Per the germline V gene, CDR1 is SEHNR and CDR2 is FQNEAQ (reference sequence). The CDR3 extends over 14 amino acids. The ends were cut back, 3 bases at V and 4 bases at J, with 12 bases in the middle.

This clonotype was sampled from a woman under 30 with acute COVID-19. Sample: PBMCs or T cells enriched from blood (not recorded which). This chain uses TRBV7-9 with TRBJ1-1; no clear D. The CDR3: CASSFKTEGTEAFF. CDR3 sequence (DNA): TGTGCCAGCAGCTTTAAGACCGAGGGCACTGAAGCTTTCTTT.